The clone carrying this T cell receptor (beta chain) showed up just a few times. This table comes from immunoSEQ multiplex PCR, and its TCRdb copy is limited to in-frame clones, with some not included. The sample holds over 100,000 clones, roughly 86% seen once. The data originate from a study of T cell responses to AZD1222 COVID-19 vaccine. V lost 5 bases, J lost 0 bases, and 11 bases lay in between. CDR3 length equals 15 residues. Germline CDR1 MNHEY, CDR2 SVGEGT. This TCR came from an adult in good health. The material sequenced was peripheral blood, taken on day 0 of MenACWY control vaccination. The V call is TRBV6-2 or TRBV6-3, the J call TRBJ1-3; D uncertain. CDR3 sequence: CASSADPASGNTIYF. CDR3 bases: TGTGCCAGCAGTGCTGATCCTGCCTCTGGAAACACCATATATTTT.